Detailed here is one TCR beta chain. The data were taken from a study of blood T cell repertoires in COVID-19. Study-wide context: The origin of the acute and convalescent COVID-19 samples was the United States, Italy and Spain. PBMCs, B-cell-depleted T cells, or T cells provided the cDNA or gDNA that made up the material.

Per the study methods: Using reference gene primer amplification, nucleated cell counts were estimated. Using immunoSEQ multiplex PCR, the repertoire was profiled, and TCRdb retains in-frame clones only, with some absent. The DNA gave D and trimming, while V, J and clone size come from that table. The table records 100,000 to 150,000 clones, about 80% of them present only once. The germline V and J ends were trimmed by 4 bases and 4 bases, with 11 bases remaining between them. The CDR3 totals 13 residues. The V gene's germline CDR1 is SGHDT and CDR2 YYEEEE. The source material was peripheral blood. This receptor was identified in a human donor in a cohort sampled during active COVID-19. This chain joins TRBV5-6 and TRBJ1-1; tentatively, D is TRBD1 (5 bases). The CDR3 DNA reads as TGTGCCAGCAGCCCAGGGTTGAGCACTGAAGCTTTCTTT. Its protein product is CASSPGLSTEAFF.